This T cell receptor (beta chain) appears in the sequencing data of a study of shared clonotypes between healthy human individuals. Across the study: CD4 naive and memory got three plates each, CD8 naive two, CD8 memory one. Study findings and constraints: Incomplete sequencing of sorted subsets was indicated by rarefaction despite large depth.

Genomic DNA from each subset was divided evenly over several immunoSEQ plates. Clones were read by immunoSEQ multiplex PCR, and TCRdb kept only the in-frame ones, dropping some. The profile shows some 1.5 million clones, 96% of them singletons. Turning to this clone: Its specificity is unknown.

This CDR3 has 15 amino acids. CDR1 SEHNR and CDR2 FQNEAQ come from the germline V gene (reference sequence). V gave up 4 bases and J gave up 5 bases; unmatched junction bases: 9. The specimen was naive CD4+ T cells sorted from blood. Subset indicated: CD45RA+ positively selected. The gene calls are TRBV7-9 and TRBJ2-7; TRBD2 aligns across 9 bases. This receptor was taken from a man aged 25 to 40 in good health. The CDR3, as DNA: TGTGCCAGCAGCTCGGATGGGACTAGCTTCAACGAGCAGTACTTC. Protein sequence: CASSSDGTSFNEQYF.